These 16 T cell receptor beta chains originate from one sample sequenced in a study of T-cell memory formation after mild COVID-19. MiXCR, run by TCRdb on the 5' RACE reads, gives a single entry per CDR3 protein. The sample holds approximately 580,000 distinct CDR3 sequences; about a fifth are singletons and the top ten take 12%. Sequencing was performed on PBMCs or a T cell subset sorted from them (not recorded which). These receptor sequences come from an adult woman who had mild COVID-19 (a few samples of this study predate the infection). Cell type and time point are not known.

This clonotype was seen more than once but under ten times. The gene calls are TRBV11-2 and TRBJ2-5; D gene uncertain. V lost 5 bases and J 0 bases, leaving 10 bases between the germline ends. The germline V gene has CDR1 SGHAT and CDR2 FQNNGV. This CDR3 is built from 14 residues. CDR3 in DNA: TGTGCCAGCAGCCACCGACTGAACCAAGAGACCCAGTACTTC. As protein: CASSHRLNQETQYF.

The rearrangement uses TRBV7-2 and TRBJ1-6; D is perhaps TRBD1 (5 bases). V lost 3 bases and J lost 7, with 16 bases in between. CDR3 size: 16 residues. Germline-derived CDR1 and CDR2 are SGHTA and FQGNSA. CDR3 in amino acids: CASSFSPQGRNSPLHF. As DNA, the CDR3 is TGTGCCAGCAGCTTCTCGCCCCAGGGTAGAAATTCACCCCTCCACTTT.

In its sample, this clonotype was seen a few times. The chain uses TRBV20-1 and TRBJ2-7, with D perhaps being TRBD1 or TRBD2 (6 bases each). This CDR3 comprises 14 residues. V lost 1 base and J 3 bases, leaving 13 bases between the germline ends. Germline values: CDR1 DFQATT, CDR2 SNEGSKA (reference sequence). This chain's CDR3 is CSARAGAVHYEQYF. The CDR3 DNA follows: TGCAGTGCTAGAGCGGGGGCGGTCCACTACGAGCAGTACTTC.

V is TRBV7-2 and J is TRBJ2-7; tentative D call: TRBD1 (6 bases). The germline V and J ends were trimmed by 7 bases and 2 bases, with 9 bases remaining between them. This CDR3 contains 12 residues. Germline V gives CDR1 SGHTA, CDR2 FQGNSA. The CDR3 region has the DNA TGTGCCAGCATCCAGGGGCCCTACGAGCAGTACTTC. Its protein product is CASIQGPYEQYF.

This clonotype occurred a few times. J is TRBJ2-3 and V is TRBV6-5; D unclear. CDR3 length: 16 amino acids. Deletions cut 4 bases from V and 0 bases from J, with 14 bases between. Germline CDR1 and CDR2: MNHEY and SVGAGI. The CDR3 coding sequence is TGTGCCAGCAGTTTAAACCTGCCAGGTAGCACAGATACGCAGTATTTT. Residues: CASSLNLPGSTDTQYF.

As concerns this clonotype: Compared with germline, one end of the junction differs, possibly owing to a read error. V gene TRBV7-2 combines with J gene TRBJ2-3, with TRBD1 as a possible D gene (5 bases). Per the germline V gene, CDR1 is SGHTA and CDR2 is FQGNSA. CDR3 length: 15 residues. Here the CDR3 reads CASSLLVGAGDTRYF. CDR3 sequence (DNA): TGTGCCAGCAGTCTCCTTGTTGGGGCCGGAGATACGCGGTATTTT.

The table lists this clonotype with a few counts. The chain carries TRBV4-3 and TRBJ2-7; 8 bases fit TRBD1. V dropped 0 bases and J dropped 5; count of bases not matched to a gene: 6. The germline gives CDR1 LGHNA, CDR2 YSLEER. The CDR3 has 15 amino acids. In DNA, the CDR3 is TGCGCCAGCAGCCAAGATCCAGGGGGCAGTGACGAGCAGTACTTC. It encodes CASSQDPGGSDEQYF.

This clonotype was found a few times. V usage is TRBV3-1 and J usage is TRBJ1-5, with a weak D call TRBD1 (5 bases). V was trimmed by 5 bases and J by 9 bases, leaving 11 bases between them. The CDR3 runs 12 residues. CDR1 and CDR2 from the germline V gene are LGHDT and YNNKEL (reference sequence). This CDR3 reads CASSTGGTPQHF. CDR3 in DNA: TGTGCCAGCAGCACCGGAGGGACGCCCCAGCATTTT.

This clonotype was seen more than once but under ten times. The rearrangement joins TRBV12-3 or TRBV12-4 to TRBJ2-6, with TRBD1 matching 7 bases. The CDR3 sequence is 16 residues long. The ends lost 2 bases at V and 4 bases at J; junction bases unmatched: 5. CDR3 sequence (DNA): TGTGCCAGCAGTTTAACTAGGGGGCCCGGGGCCAACGTCCTGACTTTC. Encoded protein: CASSLTRGPGANVLTF.

The chain has TRBV4-1 and TRBJ1-3; D possibly corresponds to TRBD1 (6 bases). In germline, CDR1 is MGHRA, CDR2 YSYEKL. The CDR3 is 16 residues long. Trimming removed 3 bases at V and 3 bases at J, with 15 bases between. The DNA for the CDR3 is TGCGCCAGCAGCCAGAGAACAGGGATCTTTGGAAACACCATATATTTT. Translating it yields CASSQRTGIFGNTIYF.

This sequence joins TRBV12-3 or TRBV12-4 and TRBJ1-1; D not certain. The CDR3 length is 13 residues. With 6 bases removed from V and 4 bases from J, the gap between germline ends came to 12 bases. CDR3 protein: CASSPSWGTEAFF. The CDR3 DNA reads TGTGCCAGCAGCCCCTCTTGGGGCACTGAAGCTTTCTTT.

This CDR3 is CASSQGTGAYEQYF. For the CDR3, the DNA is TGTGCCAGCAGTCAAGGGACGGGGGCCTACGAGCAGTACTTC. The chain joins TRBV12-3 or TRBV12-4 to TRBJ2-7, with D perhaps TRBD2 (6 bases). Trimming left V 5 bases short and J 2 bases short, with 13 bases between. CDR3 length: 14 amino acids.

This clonotype occurred many times. This chain connects TRBV5-6 to TRBJ2-2; D gene ambiguous. The CDR3 extends over 12 amino acids. The germline gives CDR1 SGHDT, CDR2 YYEEEE. The ends were cut back, 4 bases at V and 4 bases at J, with 5 bases in the middle. The CDR3 DNA is TGTGCCAGCAGCGACTTCACCGGGGAGCTGTTTTTT. It specifies CASSDFTGELFF.

This clonotype was recorded a few times. The chain links TRBV20-1 to TRBJ2-7; TRBD1 aligns across 11 bases. The length of the CDR3 is 14 residues. From germline, CDR1 is DFQATT and CDR2 SNEGSKA (reference sequence). Trimming cost V 5 bases and J 3 bases; bases outside gene matches: 6. The DNA for the CDR3 is TGCAGTGCTTCGTCCGGGACAGGGGGCTACGAGCAGTACTTC. Amino acid sequence: CSASSGTGGYEQYF.

This clonotype was seen only a few times. This rearrangement joins TRBV12-3 or TRBV12-4 to TRBJ1-2; D not resolved. V was shortened by 7 bases and J by 3 bases, with 18 bases between the two germline ends. The CDR3 extends over 15 amino acids. CDR3 DNA sequence: TGTGCCAGCACCGGAAAGGGTCTTGGGGACTATGGCTACACCTTC. Its translation is CASTGKGLGDYGYTF.

This clonotype was seen only a few times. The chain links TRBV5-1 to TRBJ1-5; perhaps TRBD1 as D (6 bases). Germline CDR1 reads SGHRS; CDR2 reads YFSETQ. Trimming cost V 1 base and J 7 bases, with 12 bases left between them. This CDR3 is built from 14 residues. CDR3 amino acids: CASSLLAGDQPQHF. DNA for the CDR3: TGCGCCAGCAGCTTGCTGGCAGGGGACCAGCCCCAGCATTTT.